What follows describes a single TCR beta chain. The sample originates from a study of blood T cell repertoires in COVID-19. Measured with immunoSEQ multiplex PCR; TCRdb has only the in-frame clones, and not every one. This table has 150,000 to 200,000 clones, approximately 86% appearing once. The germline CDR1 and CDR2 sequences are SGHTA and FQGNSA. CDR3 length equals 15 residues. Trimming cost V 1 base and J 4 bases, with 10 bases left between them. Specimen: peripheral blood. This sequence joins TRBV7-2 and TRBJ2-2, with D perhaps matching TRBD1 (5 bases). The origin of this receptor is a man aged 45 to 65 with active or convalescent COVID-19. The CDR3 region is CASSLDGQGTGELFF. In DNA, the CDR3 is TGTGCCAGCAGCTTAGATGGGCAGGGCACCGGGGAGCTGTTTTTT.